Below, 11 T cell receptor beta chains from the same sample are listed, as sequenced in a study of tumor-infiltrating lymphocytes in localized non-small cell lung cancer. Profiled with immunoSEQ multiplex PCR; TCRdb holds only in-frame clones, not every one. Of about 24,000 clones listed, approximately 59% were seen once; the top ten hold roughly 5%. The sequenced sample was lung tumor tissue. The receptors were gathered from a human donor with non-small cell lung cancer.

V and J are TRBV28 and TRBJ1-3; no reliable D call. The V end was cut by 5 bases, the J end by 0 bases, with 14 bases between. This CDR3 is built from 16 residues. Germline CDR1 and CDR2: MDHEN and SYDVKM. The chain's CDR3 is CASSIPTVSSGNTIYF. The CDR3 coding sequence is TGTGCCAGCAGTATCCCTACCGTTAGCTCTGGAAACACCATATATTTT.

The V gene is TRBV5-6, the J gene TRBJ2-7; the D gene could be TRBD1 or TRBD2 (5 bases each). Deletions cut 1 base from V and 2 bases from J, with 7 bases between. Germline V gene data show CDR1 as SGHDT and CDR2 as YYEEEE. The CDR3 extends over 13 amino acids. CDR3 protein: CASSLKGPYEQYF. The CDR3, as DNA: TGTGCCAGCAGCTTGAAGGGACCCTACGAGCAGTACTTC. The full variable domain, in which reference TRBV5-6 and TRBJ2-7 provide the parts outside the CDR3, is DAGVTQSPTHLIKTRGQQVTLRCSPKSGHDTVSWYQQALGQGPQFIFQYYEEEERQRGNFPDRFSGHQFPNYSSELNVNALLLGDSALYLCASSLKGPYEQYFGPGTRLTVT.

The chain is built from TRBV14 and TRBJ2-7; D uncertain. This CDR3 spans 14 amino acids. Trimming removed 1 base at V and 1 base at J, with 8 bases between. Germline V gives CDR1 SGHDN, CDR2 FVKESK. CDR3 sequence: CASSQALMSYEQYF. CDR3 in DNA: TGTGCCAGCAGCCAAGCCTTGATGTCCTACGAGCAGTACTTC.

The rearrangement joins TRBV18 to TRBJ2-6; unclear D gene. This CDR3 has 15 amino acids. Per germline, CDR1 KGHSH and CDR2 LQKENI. Trimming pared 1 base from V and 0 bases from J, leaving 4 bases between. CDR3 nucleotides: TGTGCCAGCTCACCACTCCGCTCTGGGGCCAACGTCCTGACTTTC. Its protein product is CASSPLRSGANVLTF. The entire variable domain, with the rest obtained from reference TRBV18 and TRBJ2-6, is as follows: NAGVMQNPRHLVRRRGQEARLRCSPMKGHSHVYWYRQLPEEGLKFMVYLQKENIIDESGMPKERFSAEFPKEGPSILRIQQVVRGDSAAYFCASSPLRSGANVLTFGAGSRLTVL.

The table lists this clone with a count of one. Because the CDR3 is missing its conserved closing phenylalanine or tryptophan, this is likely a read error. The DNA is left out, because the CDR3 cannot be placed on it with certainty; the CDR3 is given as TCRdb lists it. The chain couples TRBV2 to TRBJ2-2; the DNA was not compared with TRBD2, the D call given in the table. Inclusive of both ends, the CDR3 amounts to 12 amino acids. Germline CDR1 reads SNHLY; CDR2 reads FYNNEI. CDR3 in amino acids: CASSEGVAGVRL.

The chain joins TRBV5-6 to TRBJ2-2, with a tentative D call TRBD2 (5 bases). CDR1 and CDR2 (germline): SGHDT, YYEEEE. Trimming removed 3 bases at V and 8 bases at J, with 17 bases between. The CDR3 is 15 amino acids. CDR3 bases: TGTGCCAGCAGCTCATTCATACAGCCGGGGGGGGAGCTGTTTTTT. Its translation is CASSSFIQPGGELFF.

The chain employs TRBV11-2 and TRBJ2-1, with TRBD2 as a possible D gene (6 bases). The germline V gene encodes CDR1 SGHAT and CDR2 FQNNGV. This CDR3 comprises 14 residues. The germline V and J ends were trimmed by 3 bases and 9 bases, with 15 bases remaining between them. The DNA for the CDR3 is TGTGCCAGCAGCTTTCTGACTAGTTTAGGTGAGCAGTTCTTC. Protein: CASSFLTSLGEQFF. Using reference TRBV11-2 and TRBJ2-1 for the parts outside the CDR3, the full variable domain is EAGVAQSPRYKIIEKRQSVAFWCNPISGHATLYWYQQILGQGPKLLIQFQNNGVVDDSQLPKDRFSAERLKGVDSTLKIQPAKLEDSAVYLCASSFLTSLGEQFFGPGTRLTVL.

The chain carries TRBV5-4 and TRBJ2-1; no clear D. V lost 0 bases, J lost 6 bases, and 13 bases lay in between. The V gene's germline CDR1 is SGHNT and CDR2 YYREEE (reference sequence). The CDR3 contains 15 residues. CDR3 region: CASSLGKAVSNEQFF. The CDR3 region has the DNA TGTGCCAGCAGCTTGGGAAAGGCGGTAAGCAATGAGCAGTTCTTC.

In this sample, this clone turned up once. The chain recombines TRBV7-2 with TRBJ2-5, with D maybe TRBD2 (6 bases). The length of the CDR3 is 14 residues. Looked up from germline, CDR1 is SGHTA and CDR2 is FQGNSA. Deletions cut 1 base from V and 5 bases from J, with 11 bases between. CDR3 in DNA: TGTGCCAGCAGCTTAGTGCGGGGTTTGGAGACCCAGTACTTC. Encoded protein: CASSLVRGLETQYF.

This chain links TRBV29-1 with TRBJ1-1, with 9 nucleotides matching TRBD1. In germline, CDR1 is SQVTM, CDR2 ANQGSEA. With 5 bases clipped from V and 5 bases from J, the junction kept 3 bases outside the gene matches. The CDR3 is 12 residues long. This chain's CDR3 is CSVWDRDTEAFF. In DNA form, the CDR3 reads TGCAGCGTTTGGGACAGGGATACTGAAGCTTTCTTT.

The count of this clone is one. The chain links TRBV6-5 to TRBJ1-1; D ambiguous. The CDR3 runs 14 residues. Germline lookup yields CDR1 MNHEY and CDR2 SVGAGI. V shed 10 bases and J shed 3 bases, with 18 bases lying between them. In DNA form, the CDR3 reads TGTGCCACCAGGAGGGATTTGAGGGACACTGAAGCTTTCTTT. It encodes CATRRDLRDTEAFF.